This is a list of T cell receptor beta chains from one sample in a study of cytomegalovirus exposure and HLA in healthy donors. Libraries were prepared by immunoSEQ multiplex PCR; TCRdb keeps only in-frame clonotypes and omits some of them. The sample has under 200,000 clones, 89% seen once. The sample was PBMCs. The source is a woman in her late teens or twenties in good health and CMV-seropositive. The CDR3 runs from the conserved cysteine through the conserved F or W. The D gene is left open where the match is weak. The size field is filled for only some rows; it gives once, few, many or a size class.

CDR3 protein: CASTGTVYGYTF
clone size: NA
V gene: TRBV28
J gene: TRBJ1-2
D gene: TRBD1

CDR3 protein: CASSLGQGSTEAFF
clone size: few
V gene: TRBV7-9
J gene: TRBJ1-1
D gene: TRBD1

CDR3 protein: CSARFRETQYF
clone size: NA
V gene: TRBV20-1
J gene: TRBJ2-5
D gene: NA

CDR3 protein: CASSLVYSNQPQHF
clone size: NA
V gene: TRBV5-5
J gene: TRBJ1-5
D gene: NA

CDR3 protein: CASSPRAGAIDEQYF
clone size: NA
V gene: TRBV18
J gene: TRBJ2-7
D gene: NA

CDR3 protein: CASSRLAGTGELFF
clone size: NA
V gene: TRBV2
J gene: TRBJ2-2
D gene: TRBD2

CDR3 protein: CASSELTGSTEAFF
clone size: NA
V gene: TRBV4-2
J gene: TRBJ1-1
D gene: NA

CDR3 protein: CASSSWEGQLKVSDTQYF
clone size: NA
V gene: TRBV28
J gene: TRBJ2-3
D gene: TRBD2

CDR3 protein: CAWSLVDEQFF
clone size: NA
V gene: TRBV30
J gene: TRBJ2-1
D gene: NA

CDR3 protein: CAISEADIQGYTF
clone size: NA
V gene: TRBV10-3
J gene: TRBJ1-2
D gene: NA

CDR3 protein: CASSPRDRVFVVDGYTF
clone size: NA
V gene: TRBV13
J gene: TRBJ1-2
D gene: TRBD1

CDR3 protein: CASLQPGLALDTQYF
clone size: NA
V gene: TRBV28
J gene: TRBJ2-3
D gene: NA

CDR3 protein: CASSLGSGIGNTIYF
clone size: NA
V gene: TRBV27
J gene: TRBJ1-3
D gene: NA

CDR3 protein: CASGLSLAGVFPGELFF
clone size: NA
V gene: TRBV12-5
J gene: TRBJ2-2
D gene: TRBD2

CDR3 protein: CASSRMGTIQETQYF
clone size: NA
V gene: TRBV5-1
J gene: TRBJ2-5
D gene: NA

CDR3 protein: CASSLPGQGNEQYF
clone size: NA
V gene: TRBV7-9
J gene: TRBJ2-7
D gene: TRBD1

CDR3 protein: CASSDSTSTDTQYF
clone size: few
V gene: TRBV6-4
J gene: TRBJ2-3
D gene: NA

CDR3 protein: CASSLQGATEAFF
clone size: NA
V gene: TRBV5-4
J gene: TRBJ1-1
D gene: TRBD1

CDR3 protein: CASSSPLAGGPGEQFF
clone size: NA
V gene: TRBV28
J gene: TRBJ2-1
D gene: TRBD2

CDR3 protein: CASSGERGQPYNEQFF
clone size: NA
V gene: TRBV25-1
J gene: TRBJ2-1
D gene: NA

CDR3 protein: CASSQDGGDSSYEQYF
clone size: once
V gene: TRBV4-3
J gene: TRBJ2-7
D gene: NA

CDR3 protein: CASSFGTGIFGYTF
clone size: few
V gene: TRBV11-2
J gene: TRBJ1-2
D gene: TRBD1

CDR3 protein: CSVARSGPPGETQYF
clone size: NA
V gene: TRBV29-1
J gene: TRBJ2-5
D gene: NA

CDR3 protein: CASSLGGSIEAFF
clone size: NA
V gene: TRBV5-6
J gene: TRBJ1-1
D gene: NA